This T cell receptor (beta chain) derives from a study of shared clonotypes between healthy human individuals. Per the original data handling: In the immunoSEQ data, sequences were junction-only and lacked quality scores, so filtering differed. The method was immunoSEQ multiplex PCR; TCRdb's version includes in-frame clones alone and lacks a portion of them. The V and J calls and clone size are taken from that table; D and trimming were inferred from the DNA. The sample yields about 1 million clones, roughly 75% seen once. The table lists this clone with a count of one. Its antigen is as yet unknown. Overall study results and limits: Few donors restricted represented genetic and exposure-history diversity. A generally larger estimated richness was seen in naive subsets than in memory subsets.

Germline CDR1 SGHNT, CDR2 YYREEE (reference sequence). Trimming removed 0 bases from V and 7 bases from J, with 14 bases in between. CDR3 length equals 15 residues. Sequencing was carried out using memory CD4+ T cells sorted from blood. Subset noted: CD45RA-negative fraction. The source is a man between 18 and 35 years old in good health. The genes are TRBV5-4 and TRBJ2-1, with D perhaps given as TRBD1 or TRBD2 (6 bases each). The CDR3: CASSLGGAQGNEQFF. DNA for the CDR3: TGTGCCAGCAGCTTGGGGGGGGCCCAGGGGAATGAGCAGTTCTTC. The whole variable domain, remainder taken from reference TRBV5-4 and TRBJ2-1, is ETGVTQSPTHLIKTRGQQVTLRCSSQSGHNTVSWYQQALGQGPQFIFQYYREEENGRGNFPPRFSGLQFPNYSSELNVNALELDDSALYLCASSLGGAQGNEQFFGPGTRLTVL.